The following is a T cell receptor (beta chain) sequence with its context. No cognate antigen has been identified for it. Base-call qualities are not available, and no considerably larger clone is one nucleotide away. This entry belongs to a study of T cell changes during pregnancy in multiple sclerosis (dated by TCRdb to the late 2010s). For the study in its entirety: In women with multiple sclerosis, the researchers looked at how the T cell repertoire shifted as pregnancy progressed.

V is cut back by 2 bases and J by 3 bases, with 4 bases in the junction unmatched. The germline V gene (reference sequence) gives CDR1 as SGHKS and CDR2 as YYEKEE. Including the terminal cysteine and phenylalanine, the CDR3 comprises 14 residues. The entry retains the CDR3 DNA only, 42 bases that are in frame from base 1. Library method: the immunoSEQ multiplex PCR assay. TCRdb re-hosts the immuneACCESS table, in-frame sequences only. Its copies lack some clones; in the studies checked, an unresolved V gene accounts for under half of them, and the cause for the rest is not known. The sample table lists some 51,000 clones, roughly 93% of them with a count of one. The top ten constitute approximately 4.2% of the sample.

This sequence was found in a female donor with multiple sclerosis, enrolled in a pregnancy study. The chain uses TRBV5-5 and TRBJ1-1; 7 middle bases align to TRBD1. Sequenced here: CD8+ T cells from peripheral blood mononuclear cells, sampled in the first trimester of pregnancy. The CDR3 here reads CASSFWDSDTEAFF. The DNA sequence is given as TGTGCCAGCAGCTTTTGGGACAGCGACACTGAAGCTTTCTTT.